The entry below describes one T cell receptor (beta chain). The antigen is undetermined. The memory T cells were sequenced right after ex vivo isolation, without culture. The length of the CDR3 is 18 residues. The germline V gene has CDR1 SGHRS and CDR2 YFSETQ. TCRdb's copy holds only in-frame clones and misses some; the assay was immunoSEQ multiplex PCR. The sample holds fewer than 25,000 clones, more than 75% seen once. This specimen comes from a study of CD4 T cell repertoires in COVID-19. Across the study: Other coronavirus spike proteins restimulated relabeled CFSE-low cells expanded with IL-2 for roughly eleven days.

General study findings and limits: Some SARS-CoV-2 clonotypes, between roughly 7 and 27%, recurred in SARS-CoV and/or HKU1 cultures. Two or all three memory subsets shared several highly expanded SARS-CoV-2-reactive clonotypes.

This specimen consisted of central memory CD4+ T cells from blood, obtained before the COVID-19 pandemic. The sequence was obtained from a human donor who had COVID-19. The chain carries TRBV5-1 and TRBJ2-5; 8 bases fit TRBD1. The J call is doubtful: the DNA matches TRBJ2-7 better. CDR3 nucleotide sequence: TGCGCCAGCAGCTTTTCTCTAAGTACGACAGGGGCACCCTACGAGCAGTACTTC. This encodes CASSFSLSTTGAPYEQYF.